This T cell receptor (beta chain) was recovered during a study of T cells in Graves' hyperthyroidism and ophthalmopathy. Whole-study context: Once the initial diagnosis was made, peripheral blood was obtained before any treatment.

Study-level results: Blood shared most expanded thyroid clonotypes above 0.001.

Cells are PBMCs isolated from about 10 ml of fresh blood. V lost 6 bases, J lost 4 bases, and 13 bases lay in between. The germline gives CDR1 SGHAT, CDR2 FQNNGV. CDR3 size: 14 residues. This clonotype was seen only a few times. The antigen is unknown. The TCR beta CDR3 regions underwent amplification using RNA transcripts as the source. In the first-round RT-PCR of the TCR CDR3, the HTBI primer set was used. A single record per CDR3 protein comes from TCRdb applying MiXCR to the multiplex PCR reads. The sample lists 600,000 or so distinct CDR3 sequences; roughly 14% were seen once. V is TRBV11-2 and J is TRBJ2-1, with D perhaps assigned TRBD1 or TRBD2 (5 bases each). This TCR was sampled from a woman aged 45-65 years with Graves' ophthalmopathy. The sequenced sample was blood. CDR3 nucleotide sequence: TGTGCCAGCAGGGGTCCGGGGCTTTACAATGAGCAGTTCTTC. Translating it yields CASRGPGLYNEQFF.